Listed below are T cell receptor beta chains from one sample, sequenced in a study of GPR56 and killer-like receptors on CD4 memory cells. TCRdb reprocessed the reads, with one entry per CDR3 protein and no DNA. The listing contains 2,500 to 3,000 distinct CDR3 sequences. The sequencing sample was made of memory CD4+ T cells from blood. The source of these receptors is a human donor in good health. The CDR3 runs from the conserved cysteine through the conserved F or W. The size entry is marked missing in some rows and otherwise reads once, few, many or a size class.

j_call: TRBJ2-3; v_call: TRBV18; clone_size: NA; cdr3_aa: CASSQGSDTQYF
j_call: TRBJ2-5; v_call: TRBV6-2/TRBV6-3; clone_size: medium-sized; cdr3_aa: CASSSTSQETQYF
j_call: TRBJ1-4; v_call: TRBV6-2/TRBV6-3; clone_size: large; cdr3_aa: CASSYLTTTNEKLFF
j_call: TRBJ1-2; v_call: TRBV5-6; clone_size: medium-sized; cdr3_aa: CASSPRGRAYGYTF
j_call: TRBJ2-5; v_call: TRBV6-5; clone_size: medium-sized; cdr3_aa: CASSSREATQYF
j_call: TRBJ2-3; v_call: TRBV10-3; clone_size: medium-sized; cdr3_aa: CAISVGLAGGSGDTQYF
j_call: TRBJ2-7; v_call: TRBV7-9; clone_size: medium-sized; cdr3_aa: CASSLASGGYEQYF
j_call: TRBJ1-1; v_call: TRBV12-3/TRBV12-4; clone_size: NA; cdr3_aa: CASKPTGLNTEAFF
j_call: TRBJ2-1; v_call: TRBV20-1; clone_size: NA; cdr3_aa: CSAPTSGSYNEQFF
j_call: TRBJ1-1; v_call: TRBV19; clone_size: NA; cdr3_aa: CASRPRTGPNTEAFF
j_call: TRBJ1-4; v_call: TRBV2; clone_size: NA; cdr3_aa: CASSRRRDRGDEKLFF
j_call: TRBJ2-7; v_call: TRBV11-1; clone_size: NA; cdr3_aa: CASSLGEGPYYEQYF
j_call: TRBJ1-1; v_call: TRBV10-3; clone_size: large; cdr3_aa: CAISESGQGGTEAFF
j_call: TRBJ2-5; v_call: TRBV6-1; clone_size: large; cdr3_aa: CASSELRETQYF
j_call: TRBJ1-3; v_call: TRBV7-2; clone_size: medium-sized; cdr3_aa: CASSWLAGAGNTIYF
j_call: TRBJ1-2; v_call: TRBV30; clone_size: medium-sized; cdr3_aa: CAWMGSNYGYTF
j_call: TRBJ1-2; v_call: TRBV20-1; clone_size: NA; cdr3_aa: CSALQGGGFGYTF
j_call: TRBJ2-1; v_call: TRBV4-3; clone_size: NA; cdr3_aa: CASSRDIQGQGLNEQFF
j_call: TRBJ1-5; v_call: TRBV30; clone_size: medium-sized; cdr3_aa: CAWSVQGSSNQPQHF
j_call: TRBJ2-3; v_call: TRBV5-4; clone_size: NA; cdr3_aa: CATGGGGYNTDTQYF
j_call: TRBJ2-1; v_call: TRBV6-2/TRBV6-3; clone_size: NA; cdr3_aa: CASSSPGRGEQFF
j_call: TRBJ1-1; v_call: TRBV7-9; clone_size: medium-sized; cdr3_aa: CASSPGGATEAFF
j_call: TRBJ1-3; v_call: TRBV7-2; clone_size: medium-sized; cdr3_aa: CASSANRGPSSGNTIYF
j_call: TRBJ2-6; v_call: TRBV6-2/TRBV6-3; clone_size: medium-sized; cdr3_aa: CASMGWGTGATGANVLTF
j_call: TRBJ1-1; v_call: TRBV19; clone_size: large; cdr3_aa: CASNDYMNTEAFF